This T cell receptor beta chain is drawn from a study of OX40 agonist ivuxolimab in advanced cancers. For the study at large: Cohort: 75% to 90% men, mean age approximately 60, aged about 23 to 80. Under the entry rules, prior anti-PD-1, anti-PD-L1 or anti-CTLA-4 therapy was allowed, and less than 50% had some.

Data came from immunoSEQ multiplex PCR; TCRdb stores just in-frame clones and leaves some out. In the table there are some 66,000 clones, roughly four fifths of which are singletons. As concerns this clone: The target antigen is unknown.

This CDR3 contains 16 residues. Trimming left V 1 base short and J 8 bases short, with 15 bases between. Looked up from germline, CDR1 is SGHTA and CDR2 is FQGNSA. Study-wide results and limits: On average, CD8+ T cells showed a greater number of expanded clones than CD4+.

This specimen was CD4+ or CD8+ T cells sorted from blood, taken in a trial of the OX40 agonist ivuxolimab. The TCR sequence derives from an adult with an advanced solid tumor such as melanoma, head and neck, liver or kidney cancer. The chain couples TRBV7-2 to TRBJ1-6, with D unresolved. In nucleotides, the CDR3 is TGTGCCAGCAGCTTAGTAGCGGGGAGGGCGGATTCACCCCTCCACTTT. Translated: CASSLVAGRADSPLHF.